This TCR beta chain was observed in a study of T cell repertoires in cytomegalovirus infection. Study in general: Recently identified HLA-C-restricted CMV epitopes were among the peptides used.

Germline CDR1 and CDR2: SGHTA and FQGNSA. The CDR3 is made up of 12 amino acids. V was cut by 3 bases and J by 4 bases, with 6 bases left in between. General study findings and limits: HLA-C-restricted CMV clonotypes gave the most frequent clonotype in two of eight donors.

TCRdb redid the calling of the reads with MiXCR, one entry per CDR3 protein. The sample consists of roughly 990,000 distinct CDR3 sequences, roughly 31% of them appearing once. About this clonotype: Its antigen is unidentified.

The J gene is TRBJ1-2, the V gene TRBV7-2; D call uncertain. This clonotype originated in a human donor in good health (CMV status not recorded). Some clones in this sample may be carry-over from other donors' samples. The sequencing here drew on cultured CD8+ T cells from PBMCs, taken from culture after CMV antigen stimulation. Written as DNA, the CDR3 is TGTGCCAGCAGCTTTAGCCCCTATGGCTACACCTTC. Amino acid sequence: CASSFSPYGYTF.